This passage covers 5 T cell receptor beta chains from one sample sequenced in a study of radiotherapy plus CTLA-4 blockade in lung cancer. The repertoire was sequenced with immunoSEQ multiplex PCR; TCRdb's copy has only in-frame clones and lacks some. This table has about 59,000 clones, approximately 68% appearing once. Source: peripheral blood, taken from a patient treated with radiotherapy plus ipilimumab. The receptor source for this set is a human donor with non-small cell lung cancer whose response to radiotherapy plus ipilimumab could not be evaluated.

In DNA form, the CDR3 reads TGCAGCGGCGCCCGGGACAGCCAAAACACAGATACGCAGTATTTT. It encodes CSGARDSQNTDTQYF. The chain links TRBV29-1 to TRBJ2-3; 7 bases fit TRBD1. The CDR3 has 15 amino acids. Trimming removed 7 bases from V and 2 bases from J; junction bases left unmatched: 12. The germline V gene encodes CDR1 SQVTM and CDR2 ANQGSEA.

This sequence joins TRBV2 and TRBJ1-2; the match to TRBD1 covers 11 bases. Germline CDR1 is SNHLY and CDR2 is FYNNEI. CDR3 size: 15 residues. J was trimmed by 1 base and V by 7 bases; bases with no gene match: 5. CDR3 sequence reads: CASTGQGALNYGYTF. The CDR3 region has the DNA TGTGCCAGCACCGGACAGGGGGCGCTTAACTATGGCTACACCTTC.

The chain combines TRBV11-1 with TRBJ1-2; 9 bases are shared with TRBD1. V was clipped by 4 bases and J by 4 bases; unmatched bases: 7. Germline V gene data show CDR1 as SGHAT and CDR2 as FQDESV (reference sequence). CDR3 length equals 15 residues. The CDR3 DNA sequence: TGTGCCAGCAGCTCCGGGACAGGGCCTTCCTATGGCTACACCTTC. The encoded protein is CASSSGTGPSYGYTF.

The genes are TRBV11-2 and TRBJ2-1; tentatively, D is TRBD1 (6 bases). Germline V lookup: CDR1 SGHAT, CDR2 FQNNGV. The CDR3 consists of 14 residues. The V end was cut by 3 bases, the J end by 8 bases, with 14 bases between. The CDR3 nucleotides read TGTGCCAGCAGCTTGGTGGCAGGGGTGCATGAGCAGTTCTTC. Amino acid sequence: CASSLVAGVHEQFF.

The chain carries TRBV5-1 and TRBJ2-7; a weak D match, TRBD2 (5 bases). Looked up from germline, CDR1 is SGHRS and CDR2 is YFSETQ. Trimming took off 5 bases at V and 2 bases at J, with 11 bases between the two ends. CDR3 length equals 13 residues. The CDR3 region is CASSRDSPYEQYF. CDR3 in DNA: TGCGCCAGCAGTCGGGATTCTCCCTACGAGCAGTACTTC.